The table lists the clone carrying this TCR beta chain with a count of one. Profiling relied on immunoSEQ multiplex PCR, and the TCRdb table lists in-frame clones only, not all of them. In the table there are nearly 110,000 clones, 85% to 95% of which are singletons. The data are from a study of T cell changes during pregnancy in multiple sclerosis. The clonotype originates from a female donor with multiple sclerosis, enrolled in a pregnancy study. The sample was peripheral blood, taken after pregnancy.

CDR3 nucleotide sequence: TGTGCCAGCAGCTCTGGACAGGGGGGTACTGAAGCTTTCTTT. Protein: CASSSGQGGTEAFF. The rearrangement links TRBV5-4 to TRBJ1-1, with 10 bases identical to TRBD1. The germline gives CDR1 SGHNT, CDR2 YYREEE (reference sequence). The length of the CDR3 is 14 residues. The V gene end was trimmed by 3 bases and the J gene end by 5 bases; junction bases not matched to a gene: 4.